This passage covers 2 T cell receptor beta chains from one sample sequenced in a study of memory CD4+ T cells and cytomegalovirus serostatus. The sort gate was single viable CD3+CD4+CD8-CD45RO+ cells for memory CD4+ T cells. Sequencing was performed with immunoSEQ multiplex PCR; in TCRdb, only in-frame clones are kept and a portion is missing. Here the sample spans about 25,000 clones, about 80% being singletons. The sequenced sample was memory CD4+ T cells from blood. The receptors derive from an adult in good health and CMV-seronegative.

This chain joins TRBV7-2 and TRBJ1-6; D not resolved. Germline lookup yields CDR1 SGHTA and CDR2 FQGNSA. V was trimmed by 1 base and J by 10 bases, leaving 11 bases between them. This CDR3 spans 14 amino acids. This CDR3 is CASSLGEGRSPLHF. DNA for the CDR3: TGTGCCAGCAGCTTAGGAGAAGGGCGGTCACCCCTCCACTTT.

The chain combines TRBV7-3 with TRBJ2-1, with D perhaps given as TRBD1 or TRBD2 (5 bases each). The V gene's germline CDR1 is SGHTA and CDR2 FQGTGA. The CDR3 spans 14 residues. The germline V and J ends were trimmed by 3 bases and 5 bases, with 11 bases remaining between them. Here the CDR3 reads CASSFSGTDNEQFF. CDR3 sequence (DNA): TGTGCCAGCAGCTTCTCCGGGACCGACAATGAGCAGTTCTTC. The variable domain in full, with the rest retrieved from reference TRBV7-3 and TRBJ2-1, is GAGVSQTPSNKVTEKGKYVELRCDPISGHTALYWYRQSLGQGPEFLIYFQGTGAADDSGLPNDRFFAVRPEGSVSTLKIQRTERGDSAVYLCASSFSGTDNEQFFGPGTRLTVL.